A single TCR beta chain is shown here with its context. This sample is part of a study of OX40 agonist ivuxolimab in advanced cancers. Clones were sequenced by immunoSEQ multiplex PCR, and TCRdb holds only the in-frame ones, with some missing. The sample records about 22,000 clones, 84% being singletons. With 3 bases removed from V and 4 bases from J, the gap between germline ends came to 10 bases. The germline CDR1 and CDR2 sequences are KGHSH and LQKENI. CDR3 size: 13 residues. The sequencing used CD4+ or CD8+ T cells sorted from blood, collected in a trial of the OX40 agonist ivuxolimab. This chain joins TRBV18 and TRBJ2-7; D could derive from TRBD1 or TRBD2 (5 bases each). The origin of this receptor is an adult with an advanced solid tumor such as melanoma, head and neck, liver or kidney cancer. The CDR3 bases are TGTGCCAGCTCACCTGGGGGAAAGTACGAGCAGTACTTC. Protein sequence: CASSPGGKYEQYF. Full variable domain (outside the CDR3, taken from reference TRBV18 and TRBJ2-7): NAGVMQNPRHLVRRRGQEARLRCSPMKGHSHVYWYRQLPEEGLKFMVYLQKENIIDESGMPKERFSAEFPKEGPSILRIQQVVRGDSAAYFCASSPGGKYEQYFGPGTRLTVT.